Below are 14 T cell receptor beta chains sequenced from a single sample in a study of blood T cells in healthy people across ages. Then a second PCR, running roughly 7 to 11 cycles, was carried out with a sample-barcoded 5' primer and a J-beta primer mix. A single record per CDR3 protein comes from TCRdb applying MiXCR to the 5' RACE reads. The table has around 1.1 million distinct CDR3 sequences, 30% to 40% seen once. Sequencing was carried out using blood. These receptors were collected from a man younger than 30 in good health.

The chain is built from TRBV20-1 and TRBJ1-6, with 7 bases identical to TRBD1. The CDR3 loop spans 16 amino acids. The V and J ends lost 0 bases and 7 bases, in that order; junction bases with no gene match: 9. The germline CDR1 and CDR2 sequences are DFQATT and SNEGSKA (reference sequence). This CDR3 reads CSARDAGGAQNSPLHF. The CDR3 DNA reads TGCAGTGCTAGAGATGCAGGGGGAGCTCAAAATTCACCCCTCCACTTT.

In its sample, this clonotype was seen a few times. An end of the junction does not agree with germline; a read error may underlie this. CDR3: CASSPGTASYSYTF. CDR3 bases: TGTGCCAGCAGCCCCGGGACAGCAAGCTATAGCTACACCTTC. This chain uses TRBV11-1 with TRBJ1-2, with 7 bases matching TRBD1. The length of the CDR3 is 14 residues. Looked up from germline, CDR1 is SGHAT and CDR2 is FQDESV (reference sequence).

The chain links TRBV10-3 to TRBJ2-5; 10 nucleotides line up with TRBD2. This CDR3 spans 15 amino acids. Germline CDR1 reads ENHRY; CDR2 reads SYGVKD. V shed 3 bases and J 4 bases; nucleotides not matched to a gene: 5. The CDR3 nucleotides read TGTGCCATCAGTGAAGGTGCTAGCGGGGGAGAGACCCAGTACTTC. It yields the protein CAISEGASGGETQYF.

The chain uses TRBV5-1 and TRBJ1-1, with a possible D match to TRBD1 (5 bases). The CDR3 runs to 16 residues. V was clipped by 2 bases and J by 0 bases, with 14 bases between them. The germline CDR1 and CDR2 sequences are SGHRS and YFSETQ. In DNA form, the CDR3 reads TGCGCCAGCAGCTTTTCGACAGAGATAATGAACACTGAAGCTTTCTTT. Its translation: CASSFSTEIMNTEAFF.

The chain carries TRBV19 and TRBJ2-3; 10 bases line up with TRBD1. After removal of 7 bases from V and 10 bases from J, the junction contained 11 bases not matched to a gene. The CDR3 has 14 amino acids. Germline loops: CDR1 LNHDA, CDR2 SQIVND (reference sequence). The CDR3, as DNA: TGTGCCAGTACCAAGGACAGGGGGGCGCAGGCGCAGTATTTT. Its protein product is CASTKDRGAQAQYF.

The V gene is TRBV4-1, the J gene TRBJ1-1; no firm D call. The V end lost 0 bases, the J end lost 8 bases, and 13 bases lay between the germline ends. The germline gives CDR1 MGHRA, CDR2 YSYEKL. This CDR3 is built from 14 residues. The CDR3 spells CASSQEPHPREAFF. DNA of the CDR3: TGCGCCAGCAGCCAAGAGCCCCATCCGCGGGAAGCTTTCTTT.

This clonotype was counted once. The chain is built from TRBV6-2 or TRBV6-3 and TRBJ1-1; D is perhaps TRBD1 (6 bases). CDR3 size: 13 residues. V was pared by 5 bases and J by 6 bases, with 13 bases between. The V gene's germline CDR1 is MNHEY and CDR2 SVGEGT. CDR3 sequence (DNA): TGTGCCAGCAGTGCAACAGGGTTGGCTGAAGCTTTCTTT. Translation gives CASSATGLAEAFF.

Comment on this clonotype: Possible read error: a much larger clone is one base away. The V gene is TRBV5-1, the J gene TRBJ2-7, with TRBD2 matching 7 bases. The CDR3 sequence is 11 residues long. Germline-derived CDR1 and CDR2 are SGHRS and YFSETQ. The CDR3 loop is CANSGTNEQYF. CDR3 sequence (DNA): TGCGCCAACAGCGGGACTAACGAGCAGTACTTC.

The chain joins TRBV27 to TRBJ2-3, with D unclear. With 4 bases removed from V and 2 bases from J, the gap between germline ends came to 10 bases. The CDR3 sequence is 14 residues long. Germline V lookup: CDR1 MNHEY, CDR2 SMNVEV (reference sequence). Here the CDR3 reads CASSYGRPTDTQYF. For the CDR3, the DNA is TGTGCCAGCAGTTATGGCAGACCCACAGATACGCAGTATTTT.

This clonotype was counted many times. The chain recombines TRBV5-1 with TRBJ1-6; unclear D gene. The CDR3 has 14 amino acids. The ends were cut back, 0 bases at V and 9 bases at J, with 10 bases in the middle. In germline, CDR1 is SGHRS, CDR2 YFSETQ. The chain's CDR3 is CASSLEQRSSPLHF. In DNA form, the CDR3 reads TGCGCCAGCAGCTTGGAGCAACGGAGTTCACCCCTCCACTTT.

This clonotype has only a few counts. The rearrangement links TRBV4-3 to TRBJ1-1; no clear D gene. The CDR3 totals 16 residues. V gave up 0 bases and J gave up 1 base, with 12 bases separating them. Germline V gene lookup returns CDR1 LGHNA and CDR2 YSLEER. This CDR3 is CASSQDRGGKNTEAFF. The CDR3 DNA reads TGCGCCAGCAGCCAAGATCGCGGCGGGAAGAACACTGAAGCTTTCTTT.

The gene calls are TRBV6-5 and TRBJ1-1, with D perhaps TRBD1 (5 bases). This CDR3 has 16 amino acids. Trimming stripped 2 bases from V and 3 bases from J, with 16 bases between. Germline CDR1 is MNHEY and CDR2 is SVGAGI. CDR3 in DNA: TGTGCCAGCAGTTACACTACGAGGGGAGGGGACACTGAAGCTTTCTTT. This translates into CASSYTTRGGDTEAFF.

The gene calls are TRBV12-3 or TRBV12-4 and TRBJ1-2; D gene unclear. V lost 5 bases, J lost 0 bases, and 10 bases lay in between. The CDR3 runs to 14 residues. DNA of the CDR3: TGTGCCAGCAGTCCCGAAACTCCTAACTATGGCTACACCTTC. This sequence encodes CASSPETPNYGYTF.

Turning to this clonotype: At one boundary the junction diverges from the germline segment, which might be a read error. The V gene is TRBV7-8, the J gene TRBJ2-1; D uncertain. CDR3 length: 13 amino acids. The V gene's germline CDR1 is SGHVS and CDR2 FQNEAQ. The CDR3 is CASSLDGNNEKFF. In DNA form, the CDR3 reads TGTGCCAGCAGCTTGGACGGAAACAATGAGAAGTTCTTC.